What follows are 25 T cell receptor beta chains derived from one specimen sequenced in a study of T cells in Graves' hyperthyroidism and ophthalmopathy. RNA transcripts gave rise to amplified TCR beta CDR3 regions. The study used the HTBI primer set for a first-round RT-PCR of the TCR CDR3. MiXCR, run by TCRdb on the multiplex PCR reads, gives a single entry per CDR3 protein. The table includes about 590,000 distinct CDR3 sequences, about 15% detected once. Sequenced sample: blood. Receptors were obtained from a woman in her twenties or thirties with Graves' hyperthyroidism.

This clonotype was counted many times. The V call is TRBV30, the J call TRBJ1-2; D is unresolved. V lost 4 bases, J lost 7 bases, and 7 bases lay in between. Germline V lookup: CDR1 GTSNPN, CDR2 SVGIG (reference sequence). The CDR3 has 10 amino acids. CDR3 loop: CAWNGGGYTF. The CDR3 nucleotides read TGTGCCTGGAACGGTGGTGGCTACACCTTC.

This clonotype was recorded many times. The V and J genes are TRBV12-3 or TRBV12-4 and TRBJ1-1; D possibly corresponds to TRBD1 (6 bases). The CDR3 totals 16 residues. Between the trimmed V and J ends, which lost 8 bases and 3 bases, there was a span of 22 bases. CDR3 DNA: TGTGCCAGCGGCAAGGGCAGGCGGGGGCGCGACACTGAAGCTTTCTTT. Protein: CASGKGRRGRDTEAFF.

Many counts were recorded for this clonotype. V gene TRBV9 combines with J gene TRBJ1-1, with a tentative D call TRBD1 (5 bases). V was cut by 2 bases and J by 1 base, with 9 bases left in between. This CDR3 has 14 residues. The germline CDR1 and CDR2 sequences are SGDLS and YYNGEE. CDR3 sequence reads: CASSVGPENTEAFF. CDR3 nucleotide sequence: TGTGCCAGCAGCGTGGGACCCGAGAACACTGAAGCTTTCTTT.

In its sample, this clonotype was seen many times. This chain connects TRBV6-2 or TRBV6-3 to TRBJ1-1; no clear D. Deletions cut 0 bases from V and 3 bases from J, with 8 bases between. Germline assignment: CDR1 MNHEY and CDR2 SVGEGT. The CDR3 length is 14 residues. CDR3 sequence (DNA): TGTGCCAGCAGTTACTCTTATGGGGACACTGAAGCTTTCTTT. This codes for CASSYSYGDTEAFF.

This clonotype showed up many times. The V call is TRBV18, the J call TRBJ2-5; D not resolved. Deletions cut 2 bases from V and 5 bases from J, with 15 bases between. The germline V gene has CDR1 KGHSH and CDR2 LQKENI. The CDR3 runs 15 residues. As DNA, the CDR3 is TGTGCCAGCTCACCATTTGAAATAGCATCCGAGACCCAGTACTTC. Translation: CASSPFEIASETQYF.

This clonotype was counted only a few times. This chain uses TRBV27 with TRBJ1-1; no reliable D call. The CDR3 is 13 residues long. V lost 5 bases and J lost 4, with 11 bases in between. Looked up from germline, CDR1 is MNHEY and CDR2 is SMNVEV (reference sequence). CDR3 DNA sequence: TGTGCCAGCAGTGATGGGTTGGGCACTGAAGCTTTCTTT. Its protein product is CASSDGLGTEAFF.

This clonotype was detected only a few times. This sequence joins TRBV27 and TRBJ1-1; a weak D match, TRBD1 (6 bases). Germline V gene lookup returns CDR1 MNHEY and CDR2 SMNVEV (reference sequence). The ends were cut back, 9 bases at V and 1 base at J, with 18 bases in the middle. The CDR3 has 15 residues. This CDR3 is CASFDPGQPNTEAFF. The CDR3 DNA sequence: TGTGCCAGTTTCGATCCGGGACAACCGAACACTGAAGCTTTCTTT.

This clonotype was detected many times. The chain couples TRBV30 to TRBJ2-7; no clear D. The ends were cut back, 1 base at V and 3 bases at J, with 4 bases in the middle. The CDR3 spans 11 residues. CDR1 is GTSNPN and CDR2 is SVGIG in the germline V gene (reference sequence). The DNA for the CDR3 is TGTGCCTGGAGTGGAGTCTACGAGCAGTACTTC. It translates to CAWSGVYEQYF.

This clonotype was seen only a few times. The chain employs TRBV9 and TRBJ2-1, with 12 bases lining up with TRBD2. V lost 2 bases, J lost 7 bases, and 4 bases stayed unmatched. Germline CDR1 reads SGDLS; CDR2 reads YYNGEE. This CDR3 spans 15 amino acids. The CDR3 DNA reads TGTGCCAGCAGCGTCGCTAGCGGGAGGGCGAATGAGCAGTTCTTC. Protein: CASSVASGRANEQFF. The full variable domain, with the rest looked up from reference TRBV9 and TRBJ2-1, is DSGVTQTPKHLITATGQRVTLRCSPRSGDLSVYWYQQSLDQGLQFLIQYYNGEERAKGNILERFSAQQFPDLHSELNLSSLELGDSALYFCASSVASGRANEQFFGPGTRLTVL.

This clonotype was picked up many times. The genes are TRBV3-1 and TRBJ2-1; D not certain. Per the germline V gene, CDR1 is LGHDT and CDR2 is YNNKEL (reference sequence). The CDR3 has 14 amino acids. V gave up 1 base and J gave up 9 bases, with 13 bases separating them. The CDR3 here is CASSQGTRSGEQFF. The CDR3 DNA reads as TGTGCCAGCAGCCAAGGAACGCGGTCTGGTGAGCAGTTCTTC.

The CDR3 sequence: CAWLDRALNTGELFF. CDR3 DNA: TGTGCCTGGCTCGACAGGGCCCTGAACACCGGGGAGCTGTTTTTT. This rearrangement joins TRBV30 to TRBJ2-2, with 7 bases lining up with TRBD1. After removal of 5 bases from V and 1 base from J, the junction contained 7 bases not matched to a gene. The CDR3 spans 15 residues. CDR1 GTSNPN and CDR2 SVGIG come from the germline V gene (reference sequence).

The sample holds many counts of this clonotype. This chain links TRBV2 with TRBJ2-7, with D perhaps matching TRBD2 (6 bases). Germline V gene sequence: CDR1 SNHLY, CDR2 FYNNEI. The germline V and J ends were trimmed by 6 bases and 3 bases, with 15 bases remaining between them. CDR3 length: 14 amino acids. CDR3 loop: CASSKKGLIYEQYF. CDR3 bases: TGTGCCAGCAGCAAGAAGGGACTTATCTACGAGCAGTACTTC.

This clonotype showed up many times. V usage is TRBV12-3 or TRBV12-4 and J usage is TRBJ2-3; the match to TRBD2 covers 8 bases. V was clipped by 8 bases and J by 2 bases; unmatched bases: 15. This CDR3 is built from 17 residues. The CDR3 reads CASRLSSGSLITDTQYF. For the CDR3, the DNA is TGTGCCAGCCGCCTTTCTAGCGGGTCGCTAATCACAGATACGCAGTATTTT.

CDR3 sequence (DNA): TGTGCCAGCAGTTCAAGGGGGCGGGGGGGCCAAGAGACCCAGTACTTC. This codes for CASSSRGRGGQETQYF. V gene TRBV28 combines with J gene TRBJ2-5; 9 bases are shared with TRBD2. Per germline, CDR1 MDHEN and CDR2 SYDVKM. The trim removed 4 bases at V and 1 base at J, leaving 7 bases unmatched. The CDR3 has 16 residues. Filled out from reference TRBV28 and TRBJ2-5, the complete variable domain reads DVKVTQSSRYLVKRTGEKVFLECVQDMDHENMFWYRQDPGLGLRLIYFSYDVKMKEKGDIPEGYSVSREKKERFSLILESASTNQTSMYLCASSSRGRGGQETQYFGPGTRLLVL.

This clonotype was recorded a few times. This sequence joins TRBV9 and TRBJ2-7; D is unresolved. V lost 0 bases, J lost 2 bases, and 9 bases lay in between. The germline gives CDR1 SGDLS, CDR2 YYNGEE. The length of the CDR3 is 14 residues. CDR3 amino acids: CASSVAVGPYEQYF. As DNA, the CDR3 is TGTGCCAGCAGCGTAGCGGTAGGACCCTACGAGCAGTACTTC.

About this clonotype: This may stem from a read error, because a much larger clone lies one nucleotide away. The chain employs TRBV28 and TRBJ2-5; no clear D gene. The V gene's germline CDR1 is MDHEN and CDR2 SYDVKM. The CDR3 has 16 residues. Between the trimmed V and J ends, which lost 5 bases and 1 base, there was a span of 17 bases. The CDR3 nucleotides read TGTGCCAGCAGTATGACTCGGGCAGCTCCCCAAGAGACCCAGTACTTC. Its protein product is CASSMTRAAPQETQYF. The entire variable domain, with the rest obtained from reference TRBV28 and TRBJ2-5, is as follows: DVKVTQSSRYLVKRTGEKVFLECVQDMDHENMFWYRQDPGLGLRLIYFSYDVKMKEKGDIPEGYSVSREKKERFSLILESASTNQTSMYLCASSMTRAAPQETQYFGPGTRLLVL.

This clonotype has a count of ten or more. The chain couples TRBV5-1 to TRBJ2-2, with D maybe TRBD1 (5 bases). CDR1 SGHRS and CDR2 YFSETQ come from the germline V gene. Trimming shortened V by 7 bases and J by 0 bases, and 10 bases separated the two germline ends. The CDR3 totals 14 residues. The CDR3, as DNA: TGCGCCAGCCGAGACAGCGCGAACACCGGGGAGCTGTTTTTT. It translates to CASRDSANTGELFF.

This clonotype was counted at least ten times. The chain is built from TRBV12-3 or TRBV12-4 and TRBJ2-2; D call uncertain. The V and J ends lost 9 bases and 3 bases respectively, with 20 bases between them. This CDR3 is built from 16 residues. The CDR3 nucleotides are TGTGCCAGTCGTACCCTGTGGTTAGAATACACCGGGGAGCTGTTTTTT. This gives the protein CASRTLWLEYTGELFF.

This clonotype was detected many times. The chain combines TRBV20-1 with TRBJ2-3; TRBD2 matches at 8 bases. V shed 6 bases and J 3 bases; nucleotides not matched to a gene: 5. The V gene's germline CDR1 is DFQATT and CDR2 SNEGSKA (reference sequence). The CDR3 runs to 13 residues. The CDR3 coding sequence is TGCAGTGCAGCGGGAGTCGGGACAGATACGCAGTATTTT. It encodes CSAAGVGTDTQYF.

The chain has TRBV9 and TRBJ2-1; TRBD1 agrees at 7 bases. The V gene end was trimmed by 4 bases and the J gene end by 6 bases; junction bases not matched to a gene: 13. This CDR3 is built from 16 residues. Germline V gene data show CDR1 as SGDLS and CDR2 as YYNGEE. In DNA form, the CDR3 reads TGTGCCAGCAGCTCCCCCGACAGGGATTTCGGCAATGAGCAGTTCTTC. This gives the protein CASSSPDRDFGNEQFF.

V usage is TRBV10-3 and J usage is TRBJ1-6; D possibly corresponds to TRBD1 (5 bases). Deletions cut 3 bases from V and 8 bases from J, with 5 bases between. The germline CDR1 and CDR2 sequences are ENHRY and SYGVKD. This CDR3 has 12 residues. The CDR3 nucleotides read TGTGCCATCAGTGAAGGGGATTCACCCCTCCACTTT. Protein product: CAISEGDSPLHF.

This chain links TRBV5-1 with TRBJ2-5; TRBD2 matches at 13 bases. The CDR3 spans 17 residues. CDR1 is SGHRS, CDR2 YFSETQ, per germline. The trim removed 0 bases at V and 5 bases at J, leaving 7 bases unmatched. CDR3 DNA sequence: TGCGCCAGCAGCTTGGAGGAAGGACTAGCGGGAGATGAGACCCAGTACTTC. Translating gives CASSLEEGLAGDETQYF.

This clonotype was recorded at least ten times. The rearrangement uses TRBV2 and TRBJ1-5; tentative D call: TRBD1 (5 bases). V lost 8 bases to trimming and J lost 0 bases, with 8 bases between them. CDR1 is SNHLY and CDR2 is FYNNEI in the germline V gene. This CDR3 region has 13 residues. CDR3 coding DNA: TGTGCCAGCGGAGGGGATAGCAATCAGCCCCAGCATTTT. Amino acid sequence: CASGGDSNQPQHF.

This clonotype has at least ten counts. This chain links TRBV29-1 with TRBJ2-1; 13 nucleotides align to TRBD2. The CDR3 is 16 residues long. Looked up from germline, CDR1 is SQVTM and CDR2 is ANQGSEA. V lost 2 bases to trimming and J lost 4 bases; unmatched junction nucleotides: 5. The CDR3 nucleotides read TGCAGCGTTGAATTGGGGGGACTAGCGGGATACAATGAGCAGTTCTTC. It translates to CSVELGGLAGYNEQFF.

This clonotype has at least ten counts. CDR3 bases: TGTGCCAGCAGCTTAGCCGCGGGACTAGCGGGACGCATCAATGAGCAGTTCTTC. It codes for CASSLAAGLAGRINEQFF. The V gene is TRBV7-9, the J gene TRBJ2-1; 13 bases line up with TRBD2. J lost 6 bases, V lost 0 bases, and 8 bases had no gene match. This CDR3 is 18 amino acids long. From germline, CDR1 is SEHNR and CDR2 FQNEAQ (reference sequence).